The source of this TCR beta chain is a study of beta chain features in type 1 diabetes. Study outcomes and limitations: When VDJ junctions were examined, type 1 diabetes patients showed fewer insertions and more deletions. For Type 1 diabetes patients, all four CD4+ subsets carried TCRB CDR3s that were moderately but significantly shorter.

CDR1 MDHEN and CDR2 SYDVKM come from the germline V gene. This CDR3 spans 12 amino acids. The ends were cut back, 7 bases at V and 2 bases at J, with 7 bases in the middle. Since all of the isolated RNA was reverse transcribed, expressed TCRB transcripts were what got sequenced. The repertoire was sequenced with immunoSEQ multiplex PCR; TCRdb's copy has only in-frame clones and lacks some. Altogether about 650,000 clones are present, under 15% being singletons, with the ten largest covering 0.09% to 0.15%. This clone was seen more than once but under ten times. Its matching antigen is unknown. The TCR sequence derives from a man aged 30 to 45 with type 1 diabetes. What was sequenced was naive CD4+ T cells from blood. The chain employs TRBV28 and TRBJ2-3; D is perhaps TRBD2 (6 bases). CDR3 sequence reads: CASTGVTDTQYF. In DNA form, the CDR3 reads TGTGCCAGCACGGGGGTCACAGATACGCAGTATTTT.